Listed below are T cell receptor beta chains from one sample, sequenced in a study of OX40 agonist ivuxolimab in advanced cancers. Using immunoSEQ multiplex PCR, the repertoire was profiled, and TCRdb retains in-frame clones only, with some absent. This repertoire shows under 50,000 clones, about 86% found once; its top ten account for more than 12%. This material consisted of CD4+ or CD8+ T cells sorted from blood, taken in a trial of the OX40 agonist ivuxolimab. The receptors here all came from an adult with an advanced solid tumor such as melanoma, head and neck, liver or kidney cancer. Each CDR3 is given with its conserved first and last residue. D genes are given only for firm matches. Only part of the rows carry a size: once, few, many, or a class if the clone is expanded.

D gene,J gene,CDR3 length,V gene,clone size,CDR3 DNA,CDR3 protein
-,TRBJ2-7,12,TRBV7-6,-,TGTGCCAGCAGCGGTGAGCCCTACGAGCAGTACTTC,CASSGEPYEQYF
-,TRBJ2-2,11,TRBV2,once,TGTGCCGCCAGGGGAACCGGGGAGCTGTTTTTT,CAARGTGELFF
-,TRBJ2-7,15,TRBV19,-,TGTGCCAGTAGTATAGGAGCAGGATACTCCTACGAGCAGTACTTC,CASSIGAGYSYEQYF
-,TRBJ2-7,13,TRBV6-6,-,TGTGCCAGCAGTCTAGCTCCCCCCTACGAGCAGTACTTC,CASSLAPPYEQYF
TRBD1,TRBJ1-4,17,TRBV7-9,once,TGTGCCAGCAGCTTAACTAATTGGGACAGAACTGAGGAAAAACTGTTTTTT,CASSLTNWDRTEEKLFF
-,TRBJ2-7,13,TRBV4-1,once,TGCGCCAGCAGCCCCCAGTTGCTTGGCGAGCAGTACTTC,CASSPQLLGEQYF
-,TRBJ1-1,14,TRBV7-9,many,TGTGCCAGCAGCCGGGACCTTATGGGCACTGAAGCTTTCTTT,CASSRDLMGTEAFF
TRBD2,TRBJ2-1,14,TRBV27,-,TGTGCCAGCAGTTTATCGGGGGGGTTGGGTGAGCAGTTCTTC,CASSLSGGLGEQFF
-,TRBJ1-1,11,TRBV5-1,-,TGCGCCAGCAGCTTAGGAACTGAAGCTTTCTTT,CASSLGTEAFF
TRBD1,TRBJ1-1,14,TRBV4-3,once,TGCGCCAGCAGCCCGGCACAGGGGAGGGGTGAAGCTTTCTTT,CASSPAQGRGEAFF
-,TRBJ2-1,14,TRBV7-2,-,TGTGCCAGCAGCCCATGGACGGCGTACAATGAGCAGTTCTTC,CASSPWTAYNEQFF
-,TRBJ1-5,12,TRBV6-1,-,TGTGCCAGCAGTCTTGGTGGCGAGCCCCAGCATTTT,CASSLGGEPQHF
-,TRBJ2-1,14,TRBV2,-,TGTGCCAGCAGTGAATACAGGGGGGGTAATGAGCAGTTCTTC,CASSEYRGGNEQFF
-,TRBJ2-5,13,TRBV7-9,-,TGTGCCAGCAGCGTTACTAGTGAAGAGACCCAGTACTTC,CASSVTSEETQYF
TRBD2,TRBJ2-3,19,TRBV7-6,-,TGTGCCAGCAGCTCCCTTCCAAGGACTAGCGGGAGGGATACAGATACGCAGTATTTT,CASSSLPRTSGRDTDTQYF
-,TRBJ2-7,15,TRBV6-5,once,TGTGCCAGCAGCCTTACAGGGTATGGGACCTACGAGCAGTACTTC,CASSLTGYGTYEQYF
-,TRBJ1-2,13,TRBV5-4,-,TGTGCCAGCAGTATTCTAGGGGGAAGGGGCTACACCTTC,CASSILGGRGYTF
-,TRBJ1-2,13,TRBV11-2,-,TGTGCCAGCAGCTTCACCACTAACTATGGCTACACCTTC,CASSFTTNYGYTF
-,TRBJ2-3,16,TRBV7-6,-,TGTGCCAGCAGCTCACCTCTTAGAACCAGCACAGATACGCAGTATTTT,CASSSPLRTSTDTQYF
TRBD2,TRBJ2-7,15,TRBV28,-,TGTGCCAGCAGAGTGACTAGCGGGAGAGTTAACGAGCAGTACTTC,CASRVTSGRVNEQYF
-,TRBJ2-6,14,TRBV5-1,-,TGCGCCAGCAGCCCATGGACTGGGGCCAACGTCCTGACTTTC,CASSPWTGANVLTF
-,TRBJ2-7,13,TRBV4-1,-,TGCGCCAGCAGGGGCGACGGCTCCTACGAGCAGTACTTC,CASRGDGSYEQYF
TRBD2,TRBJ2-1,12,TRBV7-6,-,TGTGCCAGCAGCGGGGGGGGCAATGAGCAGTTCTTC,CASSGGGNEQFF
-,TRBJ1-2,13,TRBV28,-,TGTGCCAGCACCACCACAGAGTCCTATGGCTACACCTTC,CASTTTESYGYTF
-,TRBJ2-1,15,TRBV7-6,-,TGTGCCAGCAGCCGGGGGGACACACCCTACAATGAGCAGTTCTTC,CASSRGDTPYNEQFF
-,TRBJ2-1,15,TRBV6-6,-,TGTGCCAGCAGTCATACCAGGGTACGGGTACGTGAGCAGTTCTTC,CASSHTRVRVREQFF
-,TRBJ1-1,14,TRBV5-4,-,TGTGCCAGCAGCTTGGAAGTGGGAATCACTGAAGCTTTCTTT,CASSLEVGITEAFF
TRBD2,TRBJ2-1,13,TRBV29-1,-,TGCAGCGTCGACAGCGGGGACTACAATGAGCAGTTCTTC,CSVDSGDYNEQFF
TRBD2,TRBJ2-1,14,TRBV28,few,TGTGCCAGCACGCTACTAGCGGGAAGGCATGAGCAGTTCTTC,CASTLLAGRHEQFF
-,TRBJ1-1,15,TRBV4-1,once,TGCGCCAGCAGCCAAGATGGTCGATGGGTCACTGAAGCTTTCTTT,CASSQDGRWVTEAFF
TRBD2,TRBJ2-7,16,TRBV11-1,-,TGTGCCAGCAGCTTAGCGCAGGGCGGGAGTCACTACGAGCAGTACTTC,CASSLAQGGSHYEQYF
-,TRBJ1-1,13,TRBV6-1,-,TGTGCCAGCAGCCCCTTCGGGGGCACTGAAGCTTTCTTT,CASSPFGGTEAFF
TRBD1,TRBJ2-2,13,TRBV12-5,-,TGTGCTAGCGGACAGGGGGGCACCGGGGAGCTGTTTTTT,CASGQGGTGELFF
-,TRBJ2-5,15,TRBV27,-,TGTGCCAGCAGCCCCACAGGGTTCGTCCCTGGGTGGCAGTACTTC,CASSPTGFVPGWQYF
-,TRBJ1-1,15,TRBV14,-,TGTGCCAGCAGCCAGGGTGATACCGGGACGGCTGTCGCTTTCTTT,CASSQGDTGTAVAFF
-,TRBJ2-7,12,TRBV10-3,-,TGTGCCATCAGTGAGCGCAGCGACGAGCAGTACTTC,CAISERSDEQYF
-,TRBJ1-2,14,TRBV9,once,TGTGCCAGCAGCGTAGGGGGAGATCTCTGGAGCTACACCTTC,CASSVGGDLWSYTF
-,TRBJ1-1,15,TRBV6-1,-,TGTGCCAGCAGTGAGAGGGACGCCCGGAACACTGAAGCTTTCTTT,CASSERDARNTEAFF
-,TRBJ2-3,13,TRBV10-3,-,TGTGCCATCAGGGGAGGTAGCACAGATACGCAGTATTTT,CAIRGGSTDTQYF
-,TRBJ1-1,13,TRBV6-6,-,TGTGCCAGCAGATCTCCGGGGCTAGCTGAAGCTTTCTTT,CASRSPGLAEAFF